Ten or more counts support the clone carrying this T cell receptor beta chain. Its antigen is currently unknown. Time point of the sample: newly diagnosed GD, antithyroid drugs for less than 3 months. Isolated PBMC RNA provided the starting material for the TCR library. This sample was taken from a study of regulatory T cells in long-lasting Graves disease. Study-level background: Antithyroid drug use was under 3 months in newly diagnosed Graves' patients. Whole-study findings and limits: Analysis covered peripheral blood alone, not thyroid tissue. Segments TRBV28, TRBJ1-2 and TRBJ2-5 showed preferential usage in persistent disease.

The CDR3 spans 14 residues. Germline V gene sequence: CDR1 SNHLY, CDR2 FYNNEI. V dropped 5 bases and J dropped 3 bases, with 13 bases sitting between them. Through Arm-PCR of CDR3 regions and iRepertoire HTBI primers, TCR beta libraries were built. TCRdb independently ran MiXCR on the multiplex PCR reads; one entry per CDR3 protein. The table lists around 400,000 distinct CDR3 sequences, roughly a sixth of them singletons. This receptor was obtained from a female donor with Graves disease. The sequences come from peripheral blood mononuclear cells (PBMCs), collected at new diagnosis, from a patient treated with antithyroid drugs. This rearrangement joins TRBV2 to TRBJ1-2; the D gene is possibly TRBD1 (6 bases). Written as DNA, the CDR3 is TGTGCCAGCAGTCCCCTGGGACACTACTATGGCTACACCTTC. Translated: CASSPLGHYYGYTF. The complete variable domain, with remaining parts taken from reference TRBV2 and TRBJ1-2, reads EPEVTQTPSHQVTQMGQEVILRCVPISNHLYFYWYRQILGQKVEFLVSFYNNEISEKSEIFDDQFSVERPDGSNFTLKIRSTKLEDSAMYFCASSPLGHYYGYTFGSGTRLTVV.